A selection of T cell receptor beta chains follows, all from one sample in a study of shared clonotypes between healthy human individuals. Using immunoSEQ multiplex PCR, the repertoire was profiled, and TCRdb retains in-frame clones only, with some absent. The data contain about 2,100,000 clones, about 92% of them singletons. Sequenced input: naive CD8+ T cells from PBMCs. These receptors all stem from a young man in good health. Some clones in this sample may be carry-over from other donors' samples. Both conserved end residues are part of each CDR3. The order of the fields is clone size, V gene, D gene, J gene, CDR3 DNA, CDR3 protein. The D gene is left open where the match is weak. Clone size is given for some rows only: seen once, a few or many times, or a class if the clone is expanded.

-,TRBV4-1,TRBD2,TRBJ2-1,TGCGCCAGCAGCCAAGATGGGGGACTAGCGGGAGGGCCCCGAGAGCAGTTCTTC,CASSQDGGLAGGPREQFF
-,TRBV14,-,TRBJ2-7,TGTGCCAGCAGCCAAGATGTTGGGGGCGCATTGGACGAGCAGTACTTC,CASSQDVGGALDEQYF
-,TRBV5-3,-,TRBJ1-5,TGTGCCAGAAGCTTGCGCAGGGGAGGAGGTCAGCCCCAGCATTTT,CARSLRRGGGQPQHF
once,TRBV27,-,TRBJ2-5,TGTGCCAGCAGCCCCGGACCCACAAGGGAGACCCAGTACTTC,CASSPGPTRETQYF
-,TRBV25-1,-,TRBJ1-3,TGTGCCAGCAGTGATGTAGAGGGCCCCTCTGGAAACACCATATATTTT,CASSDVEGPSGNTIYF
-,TRBV7-9,-,TRBJ2-1,TGTGCCAGCAGCTTATCTAATGAGCAGTTCTTC,CASSLSNEQFF
few,TRBV27,-,TRBJ1-1,TGTGCCAGCAGCCCGGGCACTGAAGCTTTCTTT,CASSPGTEAFF
-,TRBV28,TRBD1,TRBJ2-7,TGTGCCAGCAGTTTTGGGACAGGGAATGGCTACGAGCAGTACTTC,CASSFGTGNGYEQYF
-,TRBV27,-,TRBJ2-6,TGTGCCAGCAGCCACCTCCCGGGTCAGGGGAGCTCTGGGGCCAACGTCCTGACTTTC,CASSHLPGQGSSGANVLTF
-,TRBV6-5,TRBD2,TRBJ2-1,TGTGCCAGCAGTCGAGATAGCGGGGCCTACAATGAGCAGTTCTTC,CASSRDSGAYNEQFF
once,TRBV9,-,TRBJ2-2,TGTGCCAGCAGCGTAGCCTCCGGGGCCACCGGGGAGCTGTTTTTT,CASSVASGATGELFF
-,TRBV11-2,-,TRBJ2-2,TGTGCCAGCATTTTCGCCGGGGAGCTGTTTTTT,CASIFAGELFF
-,TRBV11-2,-,TRBJ1-1,TGTGCCAGCAGCTTAGAGACGAACACTGAAGCTTTCTTT,CASSLETNTEAFF
-,TRBV10-3,TRBD2,TRBJ2-1,TGTGCCATCACCGAACTAGCGGGAGAACGGGGTGAGCAGTTCTTC,CAITELAGERGEQFF
-,TRBV6-6,-,TRBJ2-7,TGTGCCAGCAGTTATTCGTTGTGGCTTCCGCGGGACGAGCAGTACTTC,CASSYSLWLPRDEQYF
-,TRBV5-1,TRBD2,TRBJ2-1,TGCGCCAGCAGCCTATTCGGGACTAGCGGGAGGGCGGTGTGGAATGAGCAGTTCTTC,CASSLFGTSGRAVWNEQFF
-,TRBV9,-,TRBJ2-2,TGTGCCAGCAGCGTGGGGCCCGGGGAGCTGTTTTTT,CASSVGPGELFF
-,TRBV4-3,TRBD2,TRBJ2-7,TGCGCCAGCAGCCCCAGACTAGCGGGAGTTTACGAGCAGTACTTC,CASSPRLAGVYEQYF
-,TRBV28,-,TRBJ2-2,TGTGCCAGCAGTCCGCCTGGGGAGCTGTTTTTT,CASSPPGELFF
-,TRBV14,TRBD2,TRBJ2-5,TGTGCCAGCAGCCATCCGACTAGCGTCTTTGAGACCCAGTACTTC,CASSHPTSVFETQYF
-,TRBV9,-,TRBJ2-7,TGTGCCAGCAGCACTAGGGACCGACCCTACGAGCAGTACTTC,CASSTRDRPYEQYF
-,TRBV7-2,TRBD2,TRBJ2-5,TGTGCCAGCAGCTTAGCGGGTCTAGCGGGCCAAGAGACCCAGTACTTC,CASSLAGLAGQETQYF
-,TRBV7-8,TRBD2,TRBJ2-1,TGTGCCAGCAGCATCTTACTAGCGGGAGGGCCCTCGTCCTACAATGAGCAGTTCTTC,CASSILLAGGPSSYNEQFF
-,TRBV7-9,-,TRBJ2-7,TGTGCCAGCAGCTTGGGGGGTACCAACGAGCAGTACTTC,CASSLGGTNEQYF
-,TRBV13,TRBD2,TRBJ2-2,TGTGCCAGCAGCTGGAGCGGGAGGGCCACCGGGGAGCTGTTTTTT,CASSWSGRATGELFF
once,TRBV29-1,TRBD1,TRBJ2-7,TGCAGCGCCCTGGGATCCGGGACAGGGCGTCTCGAGCAGTACTTC,CSALGSGTGRLEQYF
-,TRBV7-9,-,TRBJ2-7,TGTGCCAGCAGCTTAGGAGGGGGGAGCTCCCACGAGCAGTACTTC,CASSLGGGSSHEQYF
-,TRBV19,TRBD1,TRBJ2-7,TGTGCCAGTAGGGGAGACAGGGACTACGAGCAGTACTTC,CASRGDRDYEQYF
once,TRBV28,-,TRBJ2-4,TGTGCCAGCAGTTTGCTAGTAGACATTCAGTACTTC,CASSLLVDIQYF
-,TRBV28,TRBD2,TRBJ2-1,TGTGCCAGCAGCTCTCGAGGTAGCGGGTACTACAATGAGCAGTTCTTC,CASSSRGSGYYNEQFF
-,TRBV10-3,-,TRBJ1-3,TGTGCCATCAGTATAACGGAAAGAGGACCAACCTCTGGAAACACCATATATTTT,CAISITERGPTSGNTIYF
-,TRBV19,-,TRBJ1-5,TGTGCCAGTAGTATGGGCAGGGGTCTGGATCAGCCCCAGCATTTT,CASSMGRGLDQPQHF
-,TRBV2,-,TRBJ2-1,TGTGCCAGCAGTGGACCTAGTGTGATCGTAGATGAGCAGTTCTTC,CASSGPSVIVDEQFF
once,TRBV13,-,TRBJ2-1,TGTGCCAGCAGCTTAGGCCGGGGACCGAAGAATGAGCAGTTCTTC,CASSLGRGPKNEQFF
-,TRBV28,-,TRBJ2-7,TGTGCCAGCACCTCGGCGGGCAGCTCCTACGAGCAGTACTTC,CASTSAGSSYEQYF
-,TRBV5-8,-,TRBJ2-7,TGTGCCAGCAGCCAGGGACATGTTGACGAGCAGTACTTC,CASSQGHVDEQYF
-,TRBV29-1,TRBD1,TRBJ2-3,TGCAGCGCTGGACAGGGGAGCACAGATACGCAGTATTTT,CSAGQGSTDTQYF
-,TRBV19,-,TRBJ1-1,TGTGCCAGTAGTATGACCGGGAACACTGAAGCTTTCTTT,CASSMTGNTEAFF
-,TRBV7-2,-,TRBJ2-3,TGTGCCAGCAGCCCCGCGCCAAAAGATACGCAGTATTTT,CASSPAPKDTQYF
-,TRBV5-4,-,TRBJ2-5,TGTGCCAGCAGCTCCCCCGGGACCGAATTGGAGACCCAGTACTTC,CASSSPGTELETQYF
-,TRBV4-2,-,TRBJ2-7,TGTGCCAGCAGCCAAGATGGGTCGGCTATTTACGAGCAGTACTTC,CASSQDGSAIYEQYF
-,TRBV27,TRBD1,TRBJ1-4,TGTGCCAGCAGCCCATCCTACGACAGGGGTGATGAAAAACTGTTTTTT,CASSPSYDRGDEKLFF
-,TRBV5-1,TRBD1,TRBJ1-2,TGCGCCAGCAGCAGTATCGACAGGGCCACTAACTATGGCTACACCTTC,CASSSIDRATNYGYTF
-,TRBV28,-,TRBJ1-1,TGTGCCAGCAGTCCCTCCGTAAGAATCGCTGAAGCTTTCTTT,CASSPSVRIAEAFF
once,TRBV29-1,TRBD2,TRBJ2-2,TGCAGCGTTCTTGCTAGCGGAGCGAACACCGGGGAGCTGTTTTTT,CSVLASGANTGELFF